These 7 T cell receptor beta chains share one sample of origin, sequenced in a study of CD8 T cells in Susac syndrome. Roughly 0.45 to 1 ug RNA was reverse transcribed with random hexamers. TCRdb fed the immunoSEQ multiplex PCR reads into MiXCR, producing one record per CDR3 protein. The sample has 150,000 to 200,000 distinct CDR3 sequences; more than 90% are singletons. Input material: CD4+ T cells from PBMCs. Source of these receptors: a human donor with multiple sclerosis.

The chain recombines TRBV7-9 with TRBJ1-1, with D possibly being TRBD1 (5 bases). With 8 bases removed from V and 10 bases from J, the gap between germline ends came to 8 bases. CDR1 is SEHNR and CDR2 is FQNEAQ in the germline V gene (reference sequence). The CDR3 loop spans 9 amino acids. The CDR3 loop reads CASGGRAFF. The CDR3 DNA follows: TGTGCCAGCGGGGGACGAGCTTTCTTT.

This sequence joins TRBV20-1 and TRBJ1-5, with a tentative D call TRBD1 (5 bases). There are 13 residues in the CDR3. V lost 4 bases and J 11 bases, leaving 18 bases between the germline ends. CDR1 and CDR2 (germline): DFQATT, SNEGSKA (reference sequence). CDR3 DNA sequence: TGCAGTGCTATACAGGAACGACGGCGGGCCCAGCATTTT. Its protein is CSAIQERRRAQHF.

The V gene is TRBV12-3 or TRBV12-4, the J gene TRBJ1-5; the D gene is possibly TRBD1 (5 bases). V was cut by 2 bases and J by 10 bases, with 15 bases left in between. The CDR3 contains 14 residues. In DNA form, the CDR3 reads TGTGCCAGCAGTTTATCAGGGCTTAAGGTACCCCAGCATTTT. Translation gives CASSLSGLKVPQHF.

This chain joins TRBV15 and TRBJ2-7, with 8 bases lining up with TRBD1. The length of the CDR3 is 16 residues. The ends lost 1 base at V and 1 base at J; junction bases unmatched: 6. Germline V CDR1 and CDR2: LNHNV, YYDKDF (reference sequence). The CDR3 region is CATSRVTGTGSYEQYF. CDR3 nucleotide sequence: TGTGCCACCAGCAGAGTCACCGGGACAGGATCCTACGAGCAGTACTTC.

The chain employs TRBV18 and TRBJ1-2; D is possibly TRBD1 (5 bases). V lost 2 bases and J lost 4, with 8 bases in between. CDR1 and CDR2 from the germline V gene are KGHSH and LQKENI. This CDR3 has 13 amino acids. This CDR3 reads CASSPGGSYGYTF. The CDR3 region has the DNA TGTGCCAGCTCACCAGGGGGATCCTATGGCTACACCTTC.

This sequence joins TRBV12-3 or TRBV12-4 and TRBJ2-7; D possibly uses TRBD1 or TRBD2 (5 bases each). V dropped 2 bases and J dropped 6 bases, with 20 bases sitting between them. The CDR3 consists of 16 residues. CDR3: CASSLKGWGRSGEQYF. DNA for the CDR3: TGTGCCAGCAGTTTAAAAGGGTGGGGGAGATCGGGCGAGCAGTACTTC.

V usage is TRBV9 and J usage is TRBJ2-3, with D unresolved. The V and J ends lost 0 bases and 7 bases respectively, with 18 bases between them. This CDR3 contains 16 residues. Germline assignment: CDR1 SGDLS and CDR2 YYNGEE. The CDR3 reads CASSVGSRPDLYTQYF. In nucleotides, the CDR3 is TGTGCCAGCAGCGTAGGTTCTAGGCCGGATCTCTATACGCAGTATTTT. Together with reference TRBV9 and TRBJ2-3, the CDR3 gives the full variable domain: DSGVTQTPKHLITATGQRVTLRCSPRSGDLSVYWYQQSLDQGLQFLIQYYNGEERAKGNILERFSAQQFPDLHSELNLSSLELGDSALYFCASSVGSRPDLYTQYFGPGTRLTVL.